The 13 T cell receptor beta chains below were found in one sample sequenced in a study of cytomegalovirus exposure and HLA in healthy donors. Primers: 60 Vbeta forward and 13 Jbeta reverse. Here immunoSEQ multiplex PCR was the method, and the copy in TCRdb shows in-frame clones only, minus some. The top ten clones hold just over 8.5% of a sample with roughly 120,000 clones, about 70% of them seen once. Sample: PBMCs. These receptors originate from a man aged 25-45 years in good health and CMV-seropositive.

The genes are TRBV18 and TRBJ2-5; D is possibly TRBD1 (6 bases). The CDR3 is 14 residues long. Germline CDR1 is KGHSH and CDR2 is LQKENI. The V end was cut by 3 bases, the J end by 5 bases, with 13 bases between. CDR3 amino acids: CASSPQGRGETQYF. Written as DNA, the CDR3 is TGTGCCAGCTCACCTCAGGGGCGCGGGGAGACCCAGTACTTC.

This clone has a handful of counts. V gene TRBV19 combines with J gene TRBJ1-2; 11 bases are a match to TRBD1. V was clipped by 8 bases and J by 2 bases; unmatched bases: 7. There are 15 residues in the CDR3. Germline V CDR1 and CDR2: LNHDA, SQIVND (reference sequence). CDR3 residues: CASPGQGAVNYGYTF. Written as DNA, the CDR3 is TGTGCCAGTCCCGGACAGGGGGCGGTAAACTATGGCTACACCTTC.

The chain recombines TRBV19 with TRBJ1-6, with D possibly being TRBD1 (6 bases). Deletions cut 5 bases from V and 6 bases from J, with 17 bases between. CDR3 length: 16 residues. Germline values: CDR1 LNHDA, CDR2 SQIVND (reference sequence). CDR3 DNA: TGTGCCAGTAGTCCCCCTAGGACAGCGCTTAATTCACCCCTCCACTTT. Its translation: CASSPPRTALNSPLHF.

In the case of this clone: The same CDR3 is also encoded by other DNA sequences in this sample. The J gene is TRBJ1-1, the V gene TRBV30; D perhaps matches TRBD1 (5 bases). Trimming cost V 2 bases and J 3 bases, with 10 bases left between them. The germline V gene has CDR1 GTSNPN and CDR2 SVGIG (reference sequence). The CDR3 covers 13 residues. The chain's CDR3 is CAWSRGGDTEAFF. The CDR3 DNA reads as TGTGCCTGGAGTCGGGGAGGGGACACTGAAGCTTTCTTT.

V and J are TRBV6-4 and TRBJ2-3; 8 bases line up with TRBD2. This CDR3 is built from 13 residues. The V segment lost 3 bases and the J segment 7 bases; nucleotides outside the gene matches: 3. Germline loops: CDR1 MRHNA, CDR2 SNTAGT. The CDR3 DNA reads as TGTGCCAGCAGTGATGGGACTAGGAATACGCAGTATTTT. Translation: CASSDGTRNTQYF.

The chain joins TRBV7-8 to TRBJ2-7; D possibly corresponds to TRBD2 (5 bases). The CDR3 covers 12 residues. V was cut by 5 bases and J by 3 bases, with 8 bases left in between. Germline V CDR1 and CDR2: SGHVS, FQNEAQ. As DNA, the CDR3 is TGTGCCAGCAGCCTGGGGAGCTACGAGCAGTACGTC. This gives the protein CASSLGSYEQYV.

The chain links TRBV9 to TRBJ1-2; the D gene is possibly TRBD1 (5 bases). Germline lookup yields CDR1 SGDLS and CDR2 YYNGEE. The CDR3 covers 16 residues. Trimming shortened V by 3 bases and J by 0 bases, and 15 bases separated the two germline ends. DNA of the CDR3: TGTGCCAGCAGCGCCTTTGGGGGGATCGCTAACTATGGCTACACCTTC. This translates into CASSAFGGIANYGYTF.

V and J are TRBV28 and TRBJ2-2; TRBD1 might be the D (6 bases). Trimming left V 7 bases short and J 0 bases short, with 18 bases between. The CDR3 consists of 17 residues. Germline V gene lookup returns CDR1 MDHEN and CDR2 SYDVKM. The CDR3: CASTFYPGAANTGELFF. CDR3 nucleotides: TGTGCCAGCACCTTCTACCCAGGGGCGGCGAACACCGGGGAGCTGTTTTTT.

J is TRBJ1-3 and V is TRBV5-5, with 7 bases lining up with TRBD1. V dropped 0 bases and J dropped 3; count of bases not matched to a gene: 3. Germline CDR1 reads SGHKS; CDR2 reads YYEKEE (reference sequence). The CDR3 extends over 15 amino acids. DNA of the CDR3: TGTGCCAGCAGCTTGGTATGGGACAGTGGAAACACCATATATTTT. This encodes CASSLVWDSGNTIYF.

The gene calls are TRBV5-1 and TRBJ2-1, with a tentative D call TRBD1 (6 bases). Germline CDR1 is SGHRS and CDR2 is YFSETQ. The V gene lost 1 base and the J gene lost 7 bases, with 21 bases spanning the gap. The CDR3 covers 17 residues. CDR3 DNA sequence: TGCGCCAGCAGCTTGTACTTTCAGGGGTTTAATGGGAATGAGCAGTTCTTC. Translating it yields CASSLYFQGFNGNEQFF. Together with reference TRBV5-1 and TRBJ2-1, the CDR3 gives the full variable domain: KAGVTQTPRYLIKTRGQQVTLSCSPISGHRSVSWYQQTPGQGLQFLFEYFSETQRNKGNFPGRFSGRQFSNSRSEMNVSTLELGDSALYLCASSLYFQGFNGNEQFFGPGTRLTVL.

J is TRBJ1-6 and V is TRBV5-5, with a weak D call TRBD1 (5 bases). The CDR3 spans 15 residues. Trimming shortened V by 1 base and J by 9 bases, and 14 bases separated the two germline ends. CDR1 is SGHKS and CDR2 is YYEKEE in the germline V gene (reference sequence). This CDR3 reads CASSLSRVGVSPLHF. The CDR3 coding sequence is TGTGCCAGCAGCTTGTCAAGGGTAGGGGTTTCACCCCTCCACTTT.

The chain employs TRBV9 and TRBJ2-7, with 12 bases aligning to TRBD1. Per the germline V gene, CDR1 is SGDLS and CDR2 is YYNGEE. The CDR3 has 20 residues. The ends lost 0 bases at V and 4 bases at J; junction bases unmatched: 17. CDR3 nucleotides: TGTGCCAGCAGCGTAGCTCCAGCCCGGGACAGGGGGCGTTACGTATACGAGCAGTACTTC. Translation gives CASSVAPARDRGRYVYEQYF.

CDR3 residues: CSAPGTGYGYTF. The CDR3 DNA reads TGCAGCGCCCCAGGGACAGGGTATGGCTACACCTTC. The J gene is TRBJ1-2, the V gene TRBV29-1; the match to TRBD1 covers 9 bases. CDR1 is SQVTM, CDR2 ANQGSEA, per germline. This CDR3 is built from 12 residues. The junction had 5 bases not matched to a gene; V was cut back by 7 bases and J by 5 bases.